The 20 T cell receptor beta chains below come from one sample, sequenced in a study of shared clonotypes between healthy human individuals. Some clones are missing from TCRdb's copy, which holds only in-frame ones; the method was immunoSEQ multiplex PCR. The repertoire consists of roughly 2,500,000 clones, with approximately 94% occurring once and the leading ten covering 0.36%. Sample: naive CD4+ T cells from PBMCs. Subset meaning: CD45RA+ positively selected. Receptor source: a man aged 18 to 35 in good health. Some clones in this sample may be carry-over from other donors' samples.

This sequence joins TRBV5-1 and TRBJ2-4; possible D gene TRBD2, 6 bases. The CDR3 totals 15 residues. CDR1 and CDR2 (germline): SGHRS, YFSETQ. Trimming took off 4 bases at V and 2 bases at J, with 13 bases between the two ends. CDR3 region: CASSAGSPTKNIQYF. For the CDR3, the DNA is TGCGCCAGCAGCGCGGGGAGCCCAACCAAAAACATTCAGTACTTC.

In DNA form, the CDR3 reads TGCGCCAGCAGCTTAGGGCCGGGACTGAACGAGCAGTACTTC. As protein: CASSLGPGLNEQYF. This chain joins TRBV5-1 and TRBJ2-7; D may be TRBD2 (6 bases). Germline V gene sequence: CDR1 SGHRS, CDR2 YFSETQ. V lost 2 bases and J lost 5, with 14 bases in between. There are 14 residues in the CDR3.

The rearrangement links TRBV27 to TRBJ2-3; 7 nucleotides line up with TRBD1. The CDR3 is 15 amino acids. With V trimmed by 6 bases and J by 3 bases, 9 bases remained unmatched. Germline lookup yields CDR1 MNHEY and CDR2 SMNVEV (reference sequence). The CDR3 DNA is TGTGCCAGCAGGAGGGGGACAGCATCGACAGATACGCAGTATTTT. Protein: CASRRGTASTDTQYF.

The gene calls are TRBV28 and TRBJ2-1, with TRBD1 matching 12 bases. Germline loops: CDR1 MDHEN, CDR2 SYDVKM. Trimming cost V 0 bases and J 13 bases; bases outside gene matches: 10. The CDR3 is 16 amino acids. The CDR3 protein is CASSLWGTGGPQPQFF. CDR3 nucleotides: TGTGCCAGCAGTTTATGGGGGACAGGGGGCCCTCAACCCCAGTTCTTC.

The gene calls are TRBV29-1 and TRBJ1-1, with a tentative D call TRBD1 (6 bases). Between the trimmed V and J ends, which lost 7 bases and 1 base, there was a span of 13 bases. CDR1 SQVTM and CDR2 ANQGSEA come from the germline V gene. The CDR3 runs 13 residues. The CDR3: CSARDNWNTEAFF. DNA for the CDR3: TGCAGCGCCCGGGACAACTGGAACACTGAAGCTTTCTTT.

The chain carries TRBV18 and TRBJ1-4; 7 positions match TRBD1. Per the germline V gene, CDR1 is KGHSH and CDR2 is LQKENI. This CDR3 contains 15 residues. V was clipped by 3 bases and J by 8 bases; unmatched bases: 9. CDR3 DNA sequence: TGTGCCAGCTCACCCCGGGGAGGGGGCTTCGAAAAACTGTTTTTT. Protein product: CASSPRGGGFEKLFF.

This chain connects TRBV4-2 to TRBJ2-7; possibly TRBD2 for D (5 bases). This CDR3 contains 16 residues. Germline lookup yields CDR1 LGHNA and CDR2 YNFKEQ. V was pared by 1 base and J by 1 base, with 14 bases between. The CDR3 sequence is CASSQALDSPSYEQYF. The CDR3, as DNA: TGTGCCAGCAGCCAAGCATTGGACTCACCTTCCTACGAGCAGTACTTC.

Concerning this clone itself: Other DNA sequences in the sample encode the same CDR3. This chain connects TRBV28 to TRBJ1-5; 8 bases agree with TRBD1. V gave up 6 bases and J gave up 0 bases; unmatched junction bases: 7. Germline CDR1 is MDHEN and CDR2 is SYDVKM. This CDR3 region has 16 residues. The CDR3 region has the DNA TGTGCCAGCAGCTCCGCAGGGGGCTATAGCAATCAGCCCCAGCATTTT. It specifies CASSSAGGYSNQPQHF.

This clone was detected once. This chain connects TRBV5-4 to TRBJ2-7; TRBD1 matches at 7 bases. The CDR3 totals 15 residues. Germline loops: CDR1 SGHNT, CDR2 YYREEE (reference sequence). V trimming: 6 bases; J trimming: 3 bases; junction bases outside the gene matches: 12. CDR3 amino acids: CASTGRQGDLYEQYF. Here the CDR3 DNA reads TGTGCCAGCACCGGCCGACAGGGCGACCTCTACGAGCAGTACTTC.

The CDR3 loop is CASSFGREMGTGELFF. DNA for the CDR3: TGTGCCAGCAGCTTCGGGCGGGAGATGGGTACCGGGGAGCTGTTTTTT. The V and J genes are TRBV5-4 and TRBJ2-2; the match to TRBD2 covers 7 bases. The trim removed 2 bases at V and 5 bases at J, leaving 9 bases unmatched. The CDR3 spans 16 residues. Germline V gene lookup returns CDR1 SGHNT and CDR2 YYREEE (reference sequence).

The chain carries TRBV7-3 and TRBJ2-1, with TRBD2 matching 7 bases. Germline V gene lookup returns CDR1 SGHTA and CDR2 FQGTGA. The V gene end was trimmed by 1 base and the J gene end by 10 bases; junction bases not matched to a gene: 7. The CDR3 covers 14 residues. CDR3 DNA: TGTGCCAGCAGCTTAATTGGCAGGGAGGGGGAGCAGTTCTTC. Translation: CASSLIGREGEQFF.

Turning to this clone: The same CDR3 can be traced to other DNA sequences in this sample. The chain couples TRBV28 to TRBJ2-1; 7 positions agree with TRBD2. Germline V gives CDR1 MDHEN, CDR2 SYDVKM. V lost 6 bases, J lost 4 bases, and 6 bases stayed unmatched. The CDR3 has 14 residues. CDR3: CASSPSGGYNEQFF. The DNA for the CDR3 is TGTGCCAGCAGCCCATCGGGGGGTTACAATGAGCAGTTCTTC.

This chain joins TRBV7-9 and TRBJ2-7; 7 bases map to TRBD1. Trimming removed 5 bases from V and 3 bases from J; junction bases left unmatched: 10. The CDR3 totals 15 residues. Germline CDR1 and CDR2: SEHNR and FQNEAQ (reference sequence). CDR3 protein: CASSPVGAGGYEQYF. CDR3 DNA: TGTGCCAGCAGCCCTGTGGGGGCAGGGGGCTACGAGCAGTACTTC.

The chain is built from TRBV7-2 and TRBJ2-1; TRBD2 aligns across 8 bases. There are 13 residues in the CDR3. Germline CDR1 and CDR2: SGHTA and FQGNSA. Trimming removed 5 bases from V and 7 bases from J; junction bases left unmatched: 4. The chain's CDR3 is CASSPGLDNEQFF. CDR3 DNA: TGTGCCAGCAGCCCGGGACTAGATAATGAGCAGTTCTTC.

The chain employs TRBV2 and TRBJ1-5; possible D gene TRBD1, 5 bases. Germline CDR1 reads SNHLY; CDR2 reads FYNNEI. The CDR3 totals 15 residues. The V end lost 2 bases, the J end lost 1 base, and 9 bases lay between the germline ends. The CDR3 DNA follows: TGTGCCAGCAGTGAAACAGGATTGAGCAATCAGCCCCAGCATTTT. Translating it yields CASSETGLSNQPQHF.

The chain recombines TRBV5-1 with TRBJ2-1; 7 positions match TRBD2. The germline V gene encodes CDR1 SGHRS and CDR2 YFSETQ. CDR3 length: 17 amino acids. V lost 4 bases and J lost 2; bases outside the gene matches: 12. The CDR3 spells CASSLTAPSGPYNEQFF. For the CDR3, the DNA is TGCGCCAGCAGCCTTACTGCCCCTAGCGGCCCCTACAATGAGCAGTTCTTC.

The rearrangement joins TRBV5-4 to TRBJ2-5, with D possibly being TRBD2 (7 bases). From germline, CDR1 is SGHNT and CDR2 YYREEE (reference sequence). The length of the CDR3 is 14 residues. The V end lost 3 bases, the J end lost 6 bases, and 15 bases lay between the germline ends. Here the CDR3 DNA reads TGTGCCAGCAGCTCGGAGGGGGGGCGCAAGACCCAGTACTTC. Its translation is CASSSEGGRKTQYF.

In DNA, the CDR3 is TGTGCCAGTAGTTTGTCAGGGGTTATAAACTATGGCTACACCTTC. This translates into CASSLSGVINYGYTF. The chain links TRBV19 to TRBJ1-2; tentatively, D is TRBD1 (6 bases). The V gene's germline CDR1 is LNHDA and CDR2 SQIVND (reference sequence). Trimming removed 5 bases at V and 2 bases at J, with 15 bases between. This CDR3 has 15 amino acids.

The chain has TRBV29-1 and TRBJ2-2; D tentatively reads TRBD1 or TRBD2 (5 bases each). V was shortened by 5 bases and J by 2 bases, with 15 bases between the two germline ends. Germline CDR1 SQVTM, CDR2 ANQGSEA. The CDR3 is 15 amino acids. For the CDR3, the DNA is TGCAGCGTTCTAGGTAGGGACCTTAACACCGGGGAGCTGTTTTTT. Translation gives CSVLGRDLNTGELFF.

V usage is TRBV28 and J usage is TRBJ1-1, with D uncertain. CDR1 MDHEN and CDR2 SYDVKM come from the germline V gene. V shed 4 bases and J shed 0 bases, with 30 bases lying between them. The CDR3 covers 21 residues. CDR3 sequence: CASSSILLAGSTGGMNTEAFF. The CDR3 coding sequence is TGTGCCAGCAGTTCCATCCTCCTCGCGGGGAGCACCGGAGGAATGAACACTGAAGCTTTCTTT.